This TCR beta chain was recovered during a study of blood T cell repertoires in COVID-19. Across the study: Each recovered donor of Cohort 3 presented with two negative PCRs, clearance, or symptom resolution. Sites in the United States, Italy and Spain provided acute and convalescent COVID-19 samples. T cells, B-cell-depleted T cells, or PBMCs supplied cDNA or gDNA.

This table comes from immunoSEQ multiplex PCR, and its TCRdb copy is limited to in-frame clones, with some not included. This repertoire shows over 150,000 clones, around 80% found once; its top ten account for under 20%. Trimming took 11 bases from V and 0 from J, leaving 17 bases between them. Looked up from germline, CDR1 is MNHEY and CDR2 is SMNVEV (reference sequence). This CDR3 has 16 residues. This receptor was identified in a woman between 70 and 85 years old in a cohort exposed to, infected with or recovered from COVID-19 (not recorded which). This chain joins TRBV27 and TRBJ2-6, with a possible D match to TRBD2 (6 bases). The material sequenced was PBMCs or T cells enriched from blood (not recorded which). CDR3 nucleotide sequence: TGTGCCCGCCCCTTAAAGGGAGGCTCTGGGGCCAACGTCCTGACTTTC. It translates to CARPLKGGSGANVLTF. The full variable domain, rest sourced from reference TRBV27 and TRBJ2-6, is EAQVTQNPRYLITVTGKKLTVTCSQNMNHEYMSWYRQDPGLGLRQIYYSMNVEVTDKGDVPEGYKVSRKEKRNFPLILESPSPNQTSLYFCARPLKGGSGANVLTFGAGSRLTVL.